The source of this TCR beta chain is a study of T cells in Graves' hyperthyroidism and ophthalmopathy. The PBMCs studied were ones that came from about 9.9 ml fresh peripheral blood. Authors of the study amplified TCR beta CDR3 regions from RNA transcripts. The HTBI set primed first-round TCR CDR3 RT-PCR. TCRdb fed the multiplex PCR reads into MiXCR, producing one record per CDR3 protein. This repertoire shows approximately 600,000 distinct CDR3 sequences, around 15% found once; its top ten account for roughly 4.3%. This clonotype occurred many times. The sequence was obtained from a middle-aged woman with Graves' ophthalmopathy. The sequencing input was blood.

CDR3 DNA sequence: TGCAGTGCTACCACCTGGGGGGAGTCGGGTGAGCAGTACTTC. Translating gives CSATTWGESGEQYF. This chain connects TRBV20-1 to TRBJ2-7; the D gene is possibly TRBD2 (6 bases). The germline V gene encodes CDR1 DFQATT and CDR2 SNEGSKA (reference sequence). CDR3 length equals 14 residues. V was clipped by 4 bases and J by 7 bases, with 20 bases between them.